A selection of T cell receptor beta chains follows, all from one sample in a study of cytomegalovirus exposure and HLA in healthy donors. Sequencing used immunoSEQ multiplex PCR; TCRdb keeps in-frame clones, though not all of them. The table records about 120,000 clones, about 80% of them present only once. What was sequenced was PBMCs. Receptor source: a female donor in good health and CMV-seropositive. The CDR3 runs from the conserved cysteine through the conserved F or W. D genes are given only for firm matches. The listing skips clone size in some rows; elsewhere it reads once, few, many or a size class.

abundance,v_gene,len,j_gene,d_gene,CDR3aa,CDR3nt
-,TRBV19,12,TRBJ1-2,-,CASSYSDYGYTF,TGTGCCAGTAGTTATAGTGACTATGGCTACACCTTC
-,TRBV19,12,TRBJ2-7,-,CASSSTGDEQYF,TGTGCCAGTAGTTCTACGGGGGACGAGCAGTACTTC
-,TRBV4-1,15,TRBJ1-2,-,CASSQVAGNNYGYTF,TGCGCCAGCAGCCAAGTCGCAGGGAATAACTATGGCTACACCTTC
-,TRBV6-6,16,TRBJ1-2,-,CASNLPQGLANYGYTF,TGTGCCAGCAATTTACCCCAGGGCCTAGCTAACTATGGCTACACCTTC
-,TRBV18,16,TRBJ2-6,-,CASSPQQLSGANVLTF,TGTGCCAGCTCACCACAGCAACTGTCTGGGGCCAACGTCCTGACTTTC
-,TRBV28,14,TRBJ2-7,TRBD1,CASTFDRGPYEQYF,TGTGCCAGCACTTTCGACAGGGGCCCCTACGAGCAGTACTTC
-,TRBV19,14,TRBJ2-7,-,CASRDVGDSYEQYF,TGTGCCAGTAGGGATGTAGGGGACTCCTACGAGCAGTACTTC
-,TRBV2,15,TRBJ2-1,TRBD1,CASSVATGNYNEQFF,TGTGCCAGCAGTGTCGCGACAGGGAATTACAATGAGCAGTTCTTC
-,TRBV15,15,TRBJ2-7,TRBD1,CATSRTGTGHYEQYF,TGTGCCACCAGCAGAACCGGGACAGGACACTACGAGCAGTACTTC
few,TRBV13,14,TRBJ1-1,TRBD1,CASSLPLQGAEAFF,TGTGCCAGCAGCTTACCCCTACAGGGGGCTGAAGCTTTCTTT
few,TRBV6-4,14,TRBJ2-7,TRBD1,CASRPTGSSYEQYF,TGTGCCAGCAGACCGACAGGGAGCTCCTACGAGCAGTACTTC
-,TRBV7-9,16,TRBJ2-4,-,CASSSSRNLAKNIQYF,TGTGCCAGCAGCTCTTCGCGCAACTTAGCCAAAAACATTCAGTACTTC
-,TRBV7-2,13,TRBJ2-3,TRBD2,CASRLAGEDTQYF,TGTGCCAGCCGACTAGCGGGGGAAGATACGCAGTATTTT
few,TRBV7-9,12,TRBJ2-3,-,CASSLAEDTQYF,TGTGCCAGCAGCTTAGCAGAGGATACGCAGTATTTT
-,TRBV21-1,14,TRBJ2-1,-,CASSPPPRGNEQFF,TGTGCCAGCAGCCCCCCCCCGCGAGGCAATGAGCAGTTCTTC
few,TRBV7-9,15,TRBJ1-1,TRBD1,CSSSDRQGRGTEAFF,TGTTCCAGCAGCGATCGACAGGGGCGCGGGACTGAAGCTTTCTTT
few,TRBV4-3,13,TRBJ1-4,-,CASSPGEGGKLFF,TGCGCCAGCAGCCCTGGGGAGGGGGGAAAACTGTTTTTT
-,TRBV2,14,TRBJ2-5,TRBD2,CASSVLLAGETQYF,TGTGCCAGCAGTGTATTACTAGCGGGAGAGACCCAGTACTTC